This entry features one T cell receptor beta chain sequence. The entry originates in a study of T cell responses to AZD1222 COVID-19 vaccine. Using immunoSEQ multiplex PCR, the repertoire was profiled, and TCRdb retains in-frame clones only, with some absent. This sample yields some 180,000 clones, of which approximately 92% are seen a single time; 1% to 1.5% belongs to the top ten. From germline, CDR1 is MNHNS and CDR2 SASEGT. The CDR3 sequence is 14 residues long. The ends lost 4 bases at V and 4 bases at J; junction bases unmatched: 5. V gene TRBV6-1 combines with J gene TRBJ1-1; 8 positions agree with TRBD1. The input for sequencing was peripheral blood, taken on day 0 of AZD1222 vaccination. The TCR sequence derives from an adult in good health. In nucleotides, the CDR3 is TGTGCCAGCAGTGCTTCAGGGGGCGGCACTGAAGCTTTCTTT. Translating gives CASSASGGGTEAFF.